Listed here are 3 T cell receptor beta chains from one sample, sequenced in a study of glioma-infiltrating T cells after dendritic cell vaccination. The time point was: after dendritic cell vaccination, including at tumor progression/relapse. This table comes from immunoSEQ multiplex PCR, and its TCRdb copy is limited to in-frame clones, with some not included. This table has about 50,000 clones, about nine tenths appearing once. The sequences come from blood, collected after dendritic cell vaccination. These receptors came from a human donor with glioblastoma.

J is TRBJ1-1 and V is TRBV5-6; possibly TRBD1 for D (6 bases). V was clipped by 2 bases and J by 7 bases, with 18 bases between them. Germline CDR1 is SGHDT and CDR2 is YYEEEE. The CDR3 contains 15 residues. This CDR3 reads CASSLSYRAWVEAFF. CDR3 nucleotide sequence: TGTGCCAGCAGCTTATCGTACAGGGCGTGGGTTGAAGCTTTCTTT. Using reference TRBV5-6 and TRBJ1-1 for the parts outside the CDR3, the full variable domain is DAGVTQSPTHLIKTRGQQVTLRCSPKSGHDTVSWYQQALGQGPQFIFQYYEEEERQRGNFPDRFSGHQFPNYSSELNVNALLLGDSALYLCASSLSYRAWVEAFFGQGTRLTVV.

The rearrangement joins TRBV10-3 to TRBJ2-5, with TRBD1 identical over 11 bases. V dropped 11 bases and J dropped 2; count of bases not matched to a gene: 4. The CDR3 runs 13 residues. The V gene's germline CDR1 is ENHRY and CDR2 SYGVKD. DNA of the CDR3: TGTGCCTGCGGGACAGGGGGACAAGAGACCCAGTACTTC. It codes for CACGTGGQETQYF.

This chain joins TRBV7-3 and TRBJ2-1, with 13 bases aligning to TRBD2. The length of the CDR3 is 17 residues. V was clipped by 6 bases and J by 7 bases; unmatched bases: 12. Germline V gene sequence: CDR1 SGHTA, CDR2 FQGTGA. The CDR3 is CASRPPGLAGPRNEQFF. The CDR3 DNA follows: TGTGCCAGCAGGCCCCCGGGACTAGCGGGACCCCGGAATGAGCAGTTCTTC.